Below are 18 T cell receptor beta chains sequenced from a single sample in a study of cytomegalovirus exposure and HLA in healthy donors. With 60 Vbeta and 13 Jbeta primers, the PCR was carried out. Assay used: immunoSEQ multiplex PCR; TCRdb lists only in-frame clones, some missing. Of around 110,000 clones listed, 75% to 85% are singletons. The sequenced material came from PBMCs. These receptors originate from a man aged 25-40 years in good health and CMV-seropositive.

This sequence joins TRBV6-6 and TRBJ2-1; TRBD2 matches at 10 bases. With 4 bases clipped from V and 2 bases from J, the junction kept 2 bases outside the gene matches. Germline lookup yields CDR1 MNHNY and CDR2 SVGAGI (reference sequence). This CDR3 comprises 15 residues. The CDR3 sequence: CASSLAGGTYNEQFF. In nucleotides, the CDR3 is TGTGCCAGCAGTTTAGCGGGAGGCACCTACAATGAGCAGTTCTTC.

The chain combines TRBV27 with TRBJ2-7; maybe TRBD1 (5 bases). CDR3 length: 16 amino acids. V was pared by 4 bases and J by 4 bases, with 20 bases between. From germline, CDR1 is MNHEY and CDR2 SMNVEV (reference sequence). The DNA for the CDR3 is TGTGCCAGCAGTTCTCCGTCGGCAGGGAAAAGGTACGAGCAGTACTTC. Protein product: CASSSPSAGKRYEQYF.

This clone was observed once. This chain connects TRBV2 to TRBJ1-1; 8 bases match TRBD1. J lost 6 bases, V lost 5 bases, and 8 bases had no gene match. The CDR3 extends over 14 amino acids. From germline, CDR1 is SNHLY and CDR2 FYNNEI. CDR3 in amino acids: CASSSGQGDPEAFF. CDR3 nucleotides: TGTGCCAGCAGTTCAGGACAGGGTGATCCTGAAGCTTTCTTT.

CDR3 DNA: TGCGCCAGCACTAGCGGGAGTTCAGATACGCAGTATTTT. It yields the protein CASTSGSSDTQYF. This chain uses TRBV5-1 with TRBJ2-3, with 10 nucleotides matching TRBD2. The CDR3 extends over 13 amino acids. CDR1 SGHRS and CDR2 YFSETQ come from the germline V gene. J gave up 4 bases and V 6 bases, and 2 bases lay outside the gene matches.

This sequence joins TRBV7-8 and TRBJ2-1, with D perhaps matching TRBD1 (5 bases). In germline, CDR1 is SGHVS, CDR2 FQNEAQ. V lost 3 bases, J lost 12 bases, and 12 bases lay in between. This CDR3 region has 12 residues. CDR3 DNA: TGTGCCAGCAGCTTTACAGGTATAGGGCAGTTCTTC. It codes for CASSFTGIGQFF. The full variable domain, rest sourced from reference TRBV7-8 and TRBJ2-1, is GAGVSQSPRYKVAKRGQDVALRCDPISGHVSLFWYQQALGQGPEFLTYFQNEAQLDKSGLPSDRFFAERPEGSVSTLKIQRTQQEDSAVYLCASSFTGIGQFFGPGTRLTVL.

This clone was counted only a few times. The chain recombines TRBV6-1 with TRBJ1-6; TRBD1 might be the D (5 bases). The V gene's germline CDR1 is MNHNS and CDR2 SASEGT. V shed 1 base and J shed 7 bases, with 20 bases lying between them. CDR3 length: 18 residues. The CDR3 sequence: CASSEEFVWGEGNSPLHF. The DNA for the CDR3 is TGTGCCAGCAGTGAAGAATTCGTGTGGGGGGAAGGCAATTCACCCCTCCACTTT.

The J gene is TRBJ1-3, the V gene TRBV9; TRBD1 is a possible D gene (6 bases). This CDR3 comprises 13 residues. The germline gives CDR1 SGDLS, CDR2 YYNGEE. V was cut by 8 bases and J by 0 bases, with 9 bases left in between. The CDR3, as DNA: TGTGCCAGTCAGGGGAGCTCTGGAAACACCATATATTTT. Translating it yields CASQGSSGNTIYF.

The genes are TRBV7-2 and TRBJ1-2; D is unclear. Germline-derived CDR1 and CDR2 are SGHTA and FQGNSA. This CDR3 region has 15 residues. Trimming stripped 4 bases from V and 1 base from J, with 13 bases between. CDR3 loop: CASSSTGIGNYGYTF. For the CDR3, the DNA is TGTGCCAGCAGCTCGACGGGGATCGGTAACTATGGCTACACCTTC.

The DNA for the CDR3 is TGTGCCAGCAGCCCTCTGAGCGGGGGGCGCGACCAGTACTTC. Its protein product is CASSPLSGGRDQYF. The rearrangement joins TRBV7-2 to TRBJ2-5; 9 nucleotides match TRBD2. There are 14 residues in the CDR3. CDR1 SGHTA and CDR2 FQGNSA come from the germline V gene. V shed 5 bases, J shed 10 bases, and the junction held 11 bases outside the gene matches. The variable domain in full, completed from reference TRBV7-2 and TRBJ2-5, reads GAGVSQSPSNKVTEKGKDVELRCDPISGHTALYWYRQSLGQGLEFLIYFQGNSAPDKSGLPSDRFSAERTGGSVSTLTIQRTQQEDSAVYLCASSPLSGGRDQYFGPGTRLLVL.

The chain carries TRBV19 and TRBJ1-5, with 8 bases fitting TRBD1. Germline loops: CDR1 LNHDA, CDR2 SQIVND (reference sequence). The trim removed 4 bases at V and 5 bases at J, leaving 10 bases unmatched. The CDR3 covers 16 residues. CDR3 DNA sequence: TGTGCCAGTAGTACACGGGCTCCAGGGGGCCATCAGCCCCAGCATTTT. As protein: CASSTRAPGGHQPQHF.

The genes are TRBV4-2 and TRBJ1-3; D unresolved. Trimming pared 4 bases from V and 4 bases from J, leaving 14 bases between. The germline V gene encodes CDR1 LGHNA and CDR2 YNFKEQ. The CDR3 contains 15 residues. DNA of the CDR3: TGTGCCAGCAGCCCCAGGAGGGCCCCGGGAAACACCATATATTTT. It yields the protein CASSPRRAPGNTIYF.

This chain joins TRBV7-2 and TRBJ2-1; possible D gene TRBD1, 5 bases. The CDR3 sequence is 13 residues long. Germline-derived CDR1 and CDR2 are SGHTA and FQGNSA. V lost 5 bases to trimming and J lost 4 bases, with 9 bases between them. CDR3 amino acids: CASSRDSYNEQFF. Here the CDR3 DNA reads TGTGCCAGCAGCCGTGACAGTTACAATGAGCAGTTCTTC.

CDR3 residues: CASSRYPGATYPTTNEKLFF. The CDR3 coding sequence is TGTGCCAGCAGCAGGTACCCAGGGGCCACTTACCCAACAACTAATGAAAAACTGTTTTTT. The rearrangement links TRBV5-4 to TRBJ1-4; possible D gene TRBD1, 6 bases. The germline V and J ends were trimmed by 4 bases and 0 bases, with 25 bases remaining between them. CDR3 length: 20 residues. Germline CDR1 and CDR2: SGHNT and YYREEE (reference sequence). The entire variable domain, with the rest obtained from reference TRBV5-4 and TRBJ1-4, is as follows: ETGVTQSPTHLIKTRGQQVTLRCSSQSGHNTVSWYQQALGQGPQFIFQYYREEENGRGNFPPRFSGLQFPNYSSELNVNALELDDSALYLCASSRYPGATYPTTNEKLFFGSGTQLSVL.

The chain has TRBV19 and TRBJ2-1; D gene uncertain. V was clipped by 2 bases and J by 0 bases, with 11 bases between them. CDR1 and CDR2 (germline): LNHDA, SQIVND (reference sequence). The CDR3 is 16 amino acids. CDR3 protein: CASSISDLSSYNEQFF. The CDR3 nucleotides read TGTGCCAGTAGTATAAGCGATCTCAGCTCCTACAATGAGCAGTTCTTC.

The rearrangement uses TRBV10-3 and TRBJ2-5; 9 bases map to TRBD2. Germline CDR1 reads ENHRY; CDR2 reads SYGVKD. There are 14 residues in the CDR3. J was trimmed by 3 bases and V by 8 bases; bases with no gene match: 7. CDR3 protein: CAIARLAGKETQYF. CDR3 in DNA: TGTGCCATCGCGAGGCTAGCGGGGAAAGAGACCCAGTACTTC.

The chain carries TRBV6-5 and TRBJ2-7, with D hard to call. The CDR3 sequence is 12 residues long. V lost 6 bases and J 4 bases, leaving 10 bases between the germline ends. Germline CDR1 and CDR2: MNHEY and SVGAGI. CDR3 bases: TGTGCCAGCAGGGGCCTTTGGTACGAGCAGTACTTC. Translating it yields CASRGLWYEQYF.

The rearrangement joins TRBV5-6 to TRBJ2-3; 10 bases are shared with TRBD2. Per the germline V gene, CDR1 is SGHDT and CDR2 is YYEEEE. With 4 bases clipped from V and 4 bases from J, the junction kept 9 bases outside the gene matches. The CDR3 runs 16 residues. The CDR3 DNA is TGTGCCAGCAGCCCCATGGAACTAGCGGGGTCAGATACGCAGTATTTT. Protein: CASSPMELAGSDTQYF.

The V call is TRBV11-1, the J call TRBJ1-2; D remains unclear. With 3 bases removed from V and 2 bases from J, the gap between germline ends came to 10 bases. CDR1 and CDR2 from the germline V gene are SGHAT and FQDESV (reference sequence). The CDR3 has 14 residues. The CDR3 DNA is TGTGCCAGCAGCTTTCCGGGAACGAACTATGGCTACACCTTC. This codes for CASSFPGTNYGYTF.